This T cell receptor beta chain derives from a study of human T cells and chemical hapten exposure. General study results and limits: With regard to DPC sensitization, TCRs above 1 in 1000 frequency did not change.

Individual cDNA molecules received unique molecular identifiers in the library. In TCRdb, the reads were re-called with MiXCR into one record per CDR3 protein. The sample yields about 5,200 distinct CDR3 sequences, 50% to 65% seen once. This clonotype was detected only a few times. No antigen is known for it. Treatment meaning: therapeutic diphenylcyclopropenone sensitization with weekly scalp DPC. This CDR3 is 15 amino acids long. CDR1 SGHDN and CDR2 FVKESK come from the germline V gene. V was clipped by 7 bases and J by 8 bases; unmatched bases: 11. The chain combines TRBV14 with TRBJ2-1, with TRBD2 identical over 10 bases. This clonotype originated in an adult with alopecia areata. Some clones in this sample may be carry-over from other donors' samples. This table probably holds off-target reads from a library built for another chain. The sample consisted of whole blood, taken before DPC sensitization or 2, 6, or about 24 weeks after (not recorded which). The CDR3 sequence is CASTSSQLAGHEQFF. In DNA, the CDR3 is TGTGCCAGCACCTCAAGTCAACTAGCGGGACATGAGCAGTTCTTC.